This T cell receptor (beta chain) came from a study of cytotoxic CD8 clonotypes in ibrutinib-treated CLL. Study observations and caveats: Clonality, elevated at ibrutinib response, dropped back toward baseline at progression.

About this clone itself: The antigen is not known.

V lost 1 base and J lost 0, with 5 bases in between. Germline assignment: CDR1 SGDLS and CDR2 YYNGEE. This CDR3 is 15 amino acids long. The repertoire was sequenced with immunoSEQ multiplex PCR; TCRdb's copy has only in-frame clones and lacks some. The repertoire holds 200,000 to 250,000 clones, with around 70% as singletons. The rearrangement joins TRBV9 to TRBJ1-6; the D is unclear. Sequenced material: PBMCs, taken after 12 months of ibrutinib treatment. The origin of this receptor is a human donor with chronic lymphocytic leukemia. The CDR3 DNA sequence: TGTGCCAGCAGCGTACTGGGCTCCTATAATTCACCCCTCCACTTT. It specifies CASSVLGSYNSPLHF. The full variable domain, with the rest looked up from reference TRBV9 and TRBJ1-6, is DSGVTQTPKHLITATGQRVTLRCSPRSGDLSVYWYQQSLDQGLQFLIQYYNGEERAKGNILERFSAQQFPDLHSELNLSSLELGDSALYFCASSVLGSYNSPLHFGNGTRLTVT.